The sequence of this T cell receptor (beta chain) was determined in a study of T cell responses to AZD1222 COVID-19 vaccine. Assay used: immunoSEQ multiplex PCR; TCRdb lists only in-frame clones, some missing. The repertoire holds around 97,000 clones, with roughly 88% as singletons. Worth noting for this clone: Antigen: not known.

The CDR3 spans 10 residues. V gave up 8 bases and J gave up 12 bases, with 13 bases separating them. Whole-study results and caveats: Spike-spanning, vaccine-associated CD4 TCRs were dominant at 160-218 and 743-854. Baseline serology detected seropositivity in only six or seven AZD1222 recipients. Following two doses of AZD1222, Spike-specific TCR breadth and depth rose.

This TCR was recovered from an adult in good health. The chain couples TRBV12-3 or TRBV12-4 to TRBJ1-2, with D tentatively TRBD1 (6 bases). Sequencing was performed on peripheral blood, taken on day 0 of AZD1222 vaccination. CDR3 sequence: CASRGDKDTF. CDR3 in DNA: TGTGCCAGCCGGGGGGACAAAGACACCTTC.